This passage covers 26 T cell receptor beta chains from one sample sequenced in a study of cytomegalovirus exposure and HLA in healthy donors. The study ran its PCR with 60 Vbeta and 13 Jbeta primers. Repertoires were generated with immunoSEQ multiplex PCR, while TCRdb's copy carries only in-frame clones and drops some. The table lists tens of thousands of clones, roughly 80% of them singletons, with roughly 5.1% in the top ten. The source material was PBMCs. The receptors were gathered from a male donor in good health and CMV-seropositive.

The genes are TRBV15 and TRBJ2-7, with TRBD2 matching 8 bases. CDR3 length equals 13 residues. In germline, CDR1 is LNHNV, CDR2 YYDKDF (reference sequence). V was clipped by 3 bases and J by 6 bases; unmatched bases: 4. CDR3 amino acids: CATSSAGGGEQYF. For the CDR3, the DNA is TGTGCCACCAGCAGTGCGGGGGGCGGCGAGCAGTACTTC. Drawing the rest from reference TRBV15 and TRBJ2-7, the complete variable domain is DAMVIQNPRYQVTQFGKPVTLSCSQTLNHNVMYWYQQKSSQAPKLLFHYYDKDFNNEADTPDNFQSRRPNTSFCFLDIRSPGLGDTAMYLCATSSAGGGEQYFGPGTRLTVT.

The chain is built from TRBV29-1 and TRBJ1-4; a weak D match, TRBD1 (6 bases). V dropped 3 bases and J dropped 8 bases, with 16 bases sitting between them. There are 14 residues in the CDR3. Per germline, CDR1 SQVTM and CDR2 ANQGSEA. The CDR3 DNA reads TGCAGCGTTGATGCAGGGGTATGGGGAGAAAAACTGTTTTTT. It specifies CSVDAGVWGEKLFF.

This chain joins TRBV27 and TRBJ2-3, with D possibly TRBD2 on 5 matching bases. This CDR3 comprises 16 residues. Trimming stripped 5 bases from V and 2 bases from J, with 17 bases between. The V gene's germline CDR1 is MNHEY and CDR2 SMNVEV (reference sequence). Written as DNA, the CDR3 is TGTGCCAGCAGTCCAGGATGGGAGCGTGTCACAGATACGCAGTATTTT. Its protein product is CASSPGWERVTDTQYF.

The V and J genes are TRBV28 and TRBJ1-4; TRBD1 is a possible D gene (6 bases). Trimming took off 5 bases at V and 3 bases at J, with 10 bases between the two ends. The CDR3 is 14 amino acids. The V gene's germline CDR1 is MDHEN and CDR2 SYDVKM. The CDR3 loop is CASSVTGSNEKLFF. The CDR3 bases are TGTGCCAGCAGTGTGACAGGTTCTAATGAAAAACTGTTTTTT.

The rearrangement joins TRBV4-1 to TRBJ1-1; 7 nucleotides agree with TRBD1. Germline CDR1 MGHRA, CDR2 YSYEKL. J was trimmed by 1 base and V by 1 base; bases with no gene match: 9. CDR3 length equals 17 residues. CDR3 nucleotides: TGCGCCAGCAGCCAAGGGGGTCCGGGACAGCCGAACACTGAAGCTTTCTTT. It codes for CASSQGGPGQPNTEAFF.

The chain's CDR3 is CASIREDEQFF. The CDR3, as DNA: TGTGCCAGCATCCGGGAGGATGAGCAGTTCTTC. V usage is TRBV5-6 and J usage is TRBJ2-1; the match to TRBD2 covers 7 bases. Germline loops: CDR1 SGHDT, CDR2 YYEEEE. The CDR3 is 11 amino acids. The J segment lost 8 bases and the V segment lost 6 bases, leaving 2 bases of the junction unmatched.

The CDR3 spells CASYATESGTYNEQFF. Written as DNA, the CDR3 is TGTGCCAGCTACGCTACAGAAAGCGGGACCTACAATGAGCAGTTCTTC. This rearrangement joins TRBV28 to TRBJ2-1; 7 positions agree with TRBD2. CDR3 length: 16 amino acids. V shed 8 bases, J shed 2 bases, and the junction held 12 bases outside the gene matches. Germline-derived CDR1 and CDR2 are MDHEN and SYDVKM.

The sample holds one count of this clone. The V and J genes are TRBV5-4 and TRBJ2-1, with 9 bases aligning to TRBD1. The CDR3 is 12 residues long. With V trimmed by 4 bases and J by 8 bases, 1 base remained unmatched. Germline loops: CDR1 SGHNT, CDR2 YYREEE (reference sequence). For the CDR3, the DNA is TGTGCCAGCAGCCGGGACAGGGATGAGCAGTTCTTC. This encodes CASSRDRDEQFF. Supplemented by reference TRBV5-4 and TRBJ2-1, the full variable domain reads ETGVTQSPTHLIKTRGQQVTLRCSSQSGHNTVSWYQQALGQGPQFIFQYYREEENGRGNFPPRFSGLQFPNYSSELNVNALELDDSALYLCASSRDRDEQFFGPGTRLTVL.

The V gene is TRBV4-1, the J gene TRBJ2-6; D remains unclear. The CDR3 length is 15 residues. Between the trimmed V and J ends, which lost 4 bases and 0 bases, there was a span of 7 bases. The germline gives CDR1 MGHRA, CDR2 YSYEKL. CDR3 bases: TGCGCCAGCAGCCTCTACGACTCTGGGGCCAACGTCCTGACTTTC. Amino acids: CASSLYDSGANVLTF.

The chain links TRBV4-3 to TRBJ1-1; 7 nucleotides align to TRBD1. V shed 1 base, J shed 5 bases, and the junction held 10 bases outside the gene matches. Germline values: CDR1 LGHNA, CDR2 YSLEER. This CDR3 has 16 amino acids. CDR3 amino acids: CASSQGRGGTATEAFF. The CDR3 DNA reads as TGCGCCAGCAGCCAAGGTCGGGGCGGGACAGCGACTGAAGCTTTCTTT.

This clone came up once. V and J are TRBV10-3 and TRBJ1-6, with D possibly being TRBD1 (6 bases). The V end lost 3 bases, the J end lost 0 bases, and 9 bases lay between the germline ends. This CDR3 is 16 amino acids long. Germline assignment: CDR1 ENHRY and CDR2 SYGVKD. The CDR3 sequence: CAISDRGGSYNSPLHF. DNA for the CDR3: TGTGCCATCAGTGACAGGGGTGGCTCCTATAATTCACCCCTCCACTTT.

The chain joins TRBV5-1 to TRBJ2-7, with 9 bases lining up with TRBD1. Trimming took 1 base from V and 5 from J; bases not matched to a gene: 7. CDR1 is SGHRS, CDR2 YFSETQ, per germline. The CDR3 has 15 residues. This chain's CDR3 is CASSLRGQGSDEQYF. The CDR3 DNA reads as TGCGCCAGCAGCTTGAGGGGACAGGGCTCTGACGAGCAGTACTTC.

The chain combines TRBV6-1 with TRBJ2-7; TRBD2 might be the D (5 bases). Germline values: CDR1 MNHNS, CDR2 SASEGT. V was cut by 8 bases and J by 4 bases, with 12 bases left in between. CDR3 size: 12 residues. The CDR3 DNA reads as TGTGCCAGCGCGGGCGATCTATACGAGCAGTACTTC. Translating gives CASAGDLYEQYF.

The chain is built from TRBV30 and TRBJ2-5; TRBD1 might be the D (5 bases). Germline V gives CDR1 GTSNPN, CDR2 SVGIG (reference sequence). V was cut by 4 bases and J by 4 bases, with 13 bases left in between. CDR3 length: 13 residues. CDR3 sequence: CAWNQGAVETQYF. As DNA, the CDR3 is TGTGCCTGGAATCAGGGTGCGGTAGAGACCCAGTACTTC.

The V and J genes are TRBV29-1 and TRBJ2-7, with a possible D match to TRBD1 (7 bases). Germline loops: CDR1 SQVTM, CDR2 ANQGSEA. There are 14 residues in the CDR3. Deletions cut 3 bases from V and 2 bases from J, with 14 bases between. Here the CDR3 DNA reads TGCAGCGTTGAGATGGCAGGGGGGACCTACGAGCAGTACTTC. It is translated as CSVEMAGGTYEQYF.

V and J are TRBV4-1 and TRBJ1-1; the D is unclear. The CDR3 runs to 13 residues. V was clipped by 5 bases and J by 4 bases, with 11 bases between them. Germline V gene lookup returns CDR1 MGHRA and CDR2 YSYEKL. The CDR3 DNA follows: TGCGCCAGCAGCACCAACCGGGGCACTGAAGCTTTCTTT. As protein: CASSTNRGTEAFF.

The gene calls are TRBV7-2 and TRBJ2-1; unclear D gene. Germline CDR1 SGHTA, CDR2 FQGNSA. Trimming pared 1 base from V and 8 bases from J, leaving 15 bases between. The CDR3 has 15 residues. The CDR3 DNA sequence: TGTGCCAGCAGCTTAGGAAGTATTGGGCCCTATGAGCAGTTCTTC. Translating gives CASSLGSIGPYEQFF.

The J gene is TRBJ2-5, the V gene TRBV4-1, with D possibly matching TRBD2 (5 bases). The germline V gene has CDR1 MGHRA and CDR2 YSYEKL. Trimming removed 3 bases from V and 11 bases from J, with 19 bases in between. CDR3 length: 14 amino acids. CDR3: CASSQETRPVRQYF. DNA for the CDR3: TGCGCCAGCAGCCAGGAAACTAGACCCGTCCGTCAGTACTTC.

The rearrangement joins TRBV29-1 to TRBJ2-7; 10 bases line up with TRBD1. This CDR3 is built from 13 residues. The germline gives CDR1 SQVTM, CDR2 ANQGSEA. The junction had 10 bases not matched to a gene; V was cut back by 7 bases and J by 7 bases. The CDR3 sequence: CSAGMGQGWEQYF. In DNA, the CDR3 is TGCAGCGCAGGAATGGGACAGGGGTGGGAGCAGTACTTC.

This rearrangement joins TRBV27 to TRBJ1-2; TRBD1 agrees at 7 bases. This CDR3 region has 13 residues. J lost 6 bases, V lost 1 base, and 2 bases had no gene match. Germline V gives CDR1 MNHEY, CDR2 SMNVEV (reference sequence). As DNA, the CDR3 is TGTGCCAGCAGTTTATTACAGGGGCATGGCTACACCTTC. It codes for CASSLLQGHGYTF.

The chain has TRBV6-5 and TRBJ2-7; 8 nucleotides line up with TRBD2. Unmatched junction bases numbered 0, after V lost 2 bases and J lost 3 bases. Germline V CDR1 and CDR2: MNHEY, SVGAGI. The CDR3 has 13 residues. The CDR3 bases are TGTGCCAGCAGTTACCGGGGGGGCTACGAGCAGTACTTC. Encoded protein: CASSYRGGYEQYF.

The V and J genes are TRBV4-3 and TRBJ1-3, with unresolved D. V was clipped by 0 bases and J by 0 bases, with 15 bases between them. This CDR3 contains 18 residues. CDR1 LGHNA and CDR2 YSLEER come from the germline V gene. Here the CDR3 DNA reads TGCGCCAGCAGCCAAGATAGCATCGTCGAATTCTCTGGAAACACCATATATTTT. As protein: CASSQDSIVEFSGNTIYF.

The CDR3 region is CASSQWGTSTDTQYF. DNA for the CDR3: TGCGCCAGCAGCCAATGGGGGACTAGCACAGATACGCAGTATTTT. J is TRBJ2-3 and V is TRBV4-3; possible D gene TRBD2, 6 bases. V was pared by 2 bases and J by 0 bases, with 9 bases between. Germline V lookup: CDR1 LGHNA, CDR2 YSLEER. The CDR3 is made up of 15 amino acids.

The table lists this clone with a few counts. The chain has TRBV25-1 and TRBJ1-1; 8 bases match TRBD1. The CDR3 extends over 14 amino acids. Per germline, CDR1 MGHDK and CDR2 SYGVNS. The J segment lost 2 bases and the V segment lost 9 bases, leaving 8 bases of the junction unmatched. In DNA, the CDR3 is TGTGCCAGTACTCCCAGGGGGCCCAACACTGAAGCTTTCTTT. Translation gives CASTPRGPNTEAFF.

J is TRBJ1-1 and V is TRBV5-4, with 7 bases that match TRBD1. The ends lost 4 bases at V and 0 bases at J; junction bases unmatched: 12. The V gene's germline CDR1 is SGHNT and CDR2 YYREEE (reference sequence). The CDR3 runs to 17 residues. This CDR3 reads CASSQPGQDPLNTEAFF. CDR3 DNA: TGTGCCAGCAGCCAACCCGGACAGGACCCCCTGAACACTGAAGCTTTCTTT.

This chain connects TRBV9 to TRBJ2-3; D unclear. The CDR3 has 15 residues. Trimming removed 1 base from V and 0 bases from J, with 9 bases in between. Germline V gene data show CDR1 as SGDLS and CDR2 as YYNGEE. CDR3 residues: CASSVRQASTDTQYF. The DNA for the CDR3 is TGTGCCAGCAGCGTACGGCAGGCTAGCACAGATACGCAGTATTTT. Based on the CDR3 plus reference TRBV9 and TRBJ2-3, the full variable domain is DSGVTQTPKHLITATGQRVTLRCSPRSGDLSVYWYQQSLDQGLQFLIQYYNGEERAKGNILERFSAQQFPDLHSELNLSSLELGDSALYFCASSVRQASTDTQYFGPGTRLTVL.